The source of this TCR beta chain is a study of siplizumab effects on memory and regulatory T cells (dated by TCRdb to the late 2010s). Background for the entire study: The study looked at the effect of siplizumab, an anti-CD2 antibody, on alloreactive T-cell subsets in allogeneic mixed lymphocyte reactions made from human PBMCs.

Broad study findings and their caveats: Because sequences below about 10^-5 frequency were poorly captured, only a minor fraction of alloreactive clones could be mapped to unstimulated subsets. Unstimulated naive T cells appeared more diverse than memory T cells, and naive cells seemed to contribute substantially to the alloresponse. Whether proliferating Tregs from siplizumab cultures actually had suppressive function was not functionally confirmed. Among mappable alloreactive CD4+ clones, the Treg-derived fraction averaged about 70% with siplizumab versus about 27% in control reactions. Siplizumab significantly lowered the cumulative frequency of alloreactive sequences that could be traced to unstimulated CD4+ memory T cells. About 80-96% of proliferating CD4+ or CD8+ clones could not be given a naive or memory phenotype.

TCRbeta CDR3 sequencing was performed on sorted unstimulated T cells and on proliferating T cells recovered from mixed lymphocyte reactions. Fresh whole blood from approximately ten HLA-typed healthy donors was used to isolate PBMCs. Unstimulated CD4+ regulatory T cells were FACS-sorted to map the origin of alloreactive clones. Library preparation employed the immunoSEQ multiplex PCR assay. The deep sequencing platform assayed about 91,000 TCR templates per sample. Genomic DNA extracted from sorted T cells was used for TCRbeta CDR3 sequencing. For the original study's pipeline: Clonal analysis of TCRbeta CDR3 data was done in the R programming language. Unstimulated samples were compared with post-reaction CFSE-low samples to define alloreactive CD4+ and CD8+ clones. Regulatory or non-regulatory origin of alloreactive CD4+ clones was assigned by matching sequences to the sorted unstimulated Treg and non-Treg repertoires. TCRdb carries this immuneACCESS record with in-frame sequences only. Its versions omit some clonotypes, under half of them owing to an unresolved V gene in the studies checked, with the rest unexplained. That table furnishes V, J and clone size, whereas the DNA furnished D and trimming. Counted in this sample were approximately 100,000 clones; 93% of them appeared once. About 0.62% of the sample lies in the top ten.

Clipping removes 2 bases from V and 4 bases from J, with 10 as the unmatched junction base count. The CDR3 spans 16 residues, from the cysteine through the phenylalanine. Of all the DNA, just the CDR3 is kept, 48 bases in frame from base 1. CDR1 and CDR2, looked up from the germline V gene, are SGHAT and FQNNGV. On this clone: The clone's antigen remains unknown. Per-base quality was not reported, and no clone a single base away is much larger than it.

This clonotype was sampled from a human donor in good health. The rearranged chain carries TRBV11-2 and TRBJ1-2; TRBD1 matches 7 bases in the middle. The sample comprised Tregs sorted from blood. This receptor carries the CDR3 CASSLIQGIGSYGYTF. The sequenced DNA is TGTGCCAGCAGCTTAATACAGGGGATTGGCAGCTATGGCTACACCTTC.